This is a list of T cell receptor beta chains from one sample in a study of blood T cell repertoires in COVID-19. TCRdb's table, derived via immunoSEQ multiplex PCR, lists solely in-frame clones and lacks some. The sample carries 150,000 to 200,000 clones, 75% to 80% recorded once. Material: peripheral blood. These receptors were obtained from a woman aged 70 to 79 with acute or convalescent COVID-19. Both conserved end residues are part of each CDR3.

V	length	CDR3
TRBV6-5	15	CASRTSGLGYNEQFF
TRBV2	15	CASTRRTGGYNEQFF
TRBV27	13	CASSSPNGETQYF
TRBV29-1	13	CSVEGRERYEQYF
TRBV21-1	16	CASSKVEQREGAEQFF
TRBV2	11	CASGQGETQYF
TRBV3-1/TRBV3-2	14	CASSALAGRDTQYF
TRBV7-3	17	CASSLAGTSGSIHEQYF
TRBV3-1/TRBV3-2	14	CASSQELEGTEAFF
TRBV5-1	15	CASSTRTGEPDTQYF
TRBV3-1/TRBV3-2	15	CASSQVGTGSNTIYF
TRBV3-1/TRBV3-2	13	CASSRGLEAEQFF
TRBV5-1	15	CASSLDTRRFYGYTF
TRBV19	16	CASSIASGRYYNEQFF
TRBV10-3	16	CAISESGTSAGYEQYF
TRBV19	16	CASSISGTSGRNEQFF
TRBV10-2	15	CASKSAIDRDNEQFF
TRBV9	15	CASSVGLAAYNEQFF